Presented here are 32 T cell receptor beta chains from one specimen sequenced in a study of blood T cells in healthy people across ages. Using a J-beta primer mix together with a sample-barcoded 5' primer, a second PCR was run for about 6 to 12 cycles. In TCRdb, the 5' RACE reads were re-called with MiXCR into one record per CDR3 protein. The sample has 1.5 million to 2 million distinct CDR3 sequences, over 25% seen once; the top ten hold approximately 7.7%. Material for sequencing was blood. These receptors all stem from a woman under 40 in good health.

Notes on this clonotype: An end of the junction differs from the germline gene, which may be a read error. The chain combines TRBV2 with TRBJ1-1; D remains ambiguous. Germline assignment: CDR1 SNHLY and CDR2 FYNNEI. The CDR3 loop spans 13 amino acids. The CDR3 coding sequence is TGCGCCAGCGGGCCGTTAACGAACACTGAAGCTTTCTTT. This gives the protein CASGPLTNTEAFF.

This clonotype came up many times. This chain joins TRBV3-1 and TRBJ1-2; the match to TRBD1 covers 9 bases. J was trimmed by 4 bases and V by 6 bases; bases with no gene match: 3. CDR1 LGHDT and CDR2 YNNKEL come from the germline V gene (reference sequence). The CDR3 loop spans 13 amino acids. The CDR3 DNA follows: TGTGCCAGCAGAGCGACAGGGGGCTATGGCTACACCTTC. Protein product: CASRATGGYGYTF.

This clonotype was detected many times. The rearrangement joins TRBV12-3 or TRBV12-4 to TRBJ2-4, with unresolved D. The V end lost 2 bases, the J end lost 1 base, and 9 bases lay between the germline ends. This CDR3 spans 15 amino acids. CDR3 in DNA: TGTGCCAGCAGTTTATGGGGTTCTGCCAAAAACATTCAGTACTTC. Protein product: CASSLWGSAKNIQYF.

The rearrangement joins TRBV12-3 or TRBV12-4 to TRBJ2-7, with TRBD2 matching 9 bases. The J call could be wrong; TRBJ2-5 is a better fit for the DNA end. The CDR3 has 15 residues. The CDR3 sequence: CASSPPLAGRETQYF. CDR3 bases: TGTGCCAGCAGTCCCCCCCTAGCGGGGAGGGAGACCCAGTACTTC.

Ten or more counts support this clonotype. In nucleotides, the CDR3 is TGTGCCAGCAGCTTAACAGGGGGCCGATCGGGCGAGCAGTACTTC. Its protein is CASSLTGGRSGEQYF. V usage is TRBV12-1 and J usage is TRBJ2-7; the table assigns TRBD1, which was not confirmed against the DNA. TRBV12-1 is deemed a pseudogene. There are 15 residues in the CDR3.

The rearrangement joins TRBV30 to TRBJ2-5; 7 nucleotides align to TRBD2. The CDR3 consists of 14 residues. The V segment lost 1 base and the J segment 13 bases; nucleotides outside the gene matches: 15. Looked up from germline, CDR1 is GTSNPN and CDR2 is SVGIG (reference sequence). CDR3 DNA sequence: TGTGCCTGGAGTGCCGGGACTACCTCGTACGAGCGGTACTTC. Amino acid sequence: CAWSAGTTSYERYF.

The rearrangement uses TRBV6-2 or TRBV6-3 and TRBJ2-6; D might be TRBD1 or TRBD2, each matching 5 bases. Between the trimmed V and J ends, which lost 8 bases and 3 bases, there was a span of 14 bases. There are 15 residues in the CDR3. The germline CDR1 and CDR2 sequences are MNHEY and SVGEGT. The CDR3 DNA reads TGTGCCAGCTCTTGGGGGAAAGTTGGGGCCAACGTCCTGACTTTC. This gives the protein CASSWGKVGANVLTF.

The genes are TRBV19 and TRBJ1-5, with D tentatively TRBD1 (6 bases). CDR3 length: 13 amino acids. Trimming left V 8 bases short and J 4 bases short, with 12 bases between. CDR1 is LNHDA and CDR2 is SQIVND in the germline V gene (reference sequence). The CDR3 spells CASSGQFNQPQHF. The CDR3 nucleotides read TGTGCCAGTTCCGGACAGTTTAATCAGCCCCAGCATTTT.

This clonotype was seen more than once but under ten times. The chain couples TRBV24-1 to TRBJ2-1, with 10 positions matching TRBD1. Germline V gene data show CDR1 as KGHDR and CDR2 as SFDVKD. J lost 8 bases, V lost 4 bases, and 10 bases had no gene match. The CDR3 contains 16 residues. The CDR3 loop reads CATSDPRTGGTDEQFF. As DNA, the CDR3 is TGTGCCACCAGTGACCCGAGGACAGGGGGTACCGATGAGCAGTTCTTC.

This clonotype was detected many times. CDR3 in amino acids: CASSTAPSGGPYNEQFF. The DNA of the CDR3 is TGTGCCAGTAGTACCGCACCTAGCGGGGGGCCCTACAATGAGCAGTTCTTC. The chain recombines TRBV19 with TRBJ2-1; TRBD2 matches 11 bases. This CDR3 has 17 residues. Germline assignment: CDR1 LNHDA and CDR2 SQIVND (reference sequence). J was trimmed by 2 bases and V by 4 bases; bases with no gene match: 7. Full variable domain (remainder filled in from reference TRBV19 and TRBJ2-1): DGGITQSPKYLFRKEGQNVTLSCEQNLNHDAMYWYRQDPGQGLRLIYYSQIVNDFQKGDIAEGYSVSREKKESFPLTVTSAQKNPTAFYLCASSTAPSGGPYNEQFFGPGTRLTVL.

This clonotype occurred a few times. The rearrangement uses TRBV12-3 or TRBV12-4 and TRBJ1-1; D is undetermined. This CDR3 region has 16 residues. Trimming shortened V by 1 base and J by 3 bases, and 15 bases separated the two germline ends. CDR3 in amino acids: CASSLVGSYRYTEAFF. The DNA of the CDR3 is TGTGCCAGCAGTTTAGTCGGCAGCTACCGATACACTGAAGCTTTCTTT.

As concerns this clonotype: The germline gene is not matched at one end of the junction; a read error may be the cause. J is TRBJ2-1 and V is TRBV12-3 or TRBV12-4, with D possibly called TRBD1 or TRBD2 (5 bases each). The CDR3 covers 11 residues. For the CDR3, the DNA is TGTGCCAGCAGTTTAGGCTGGGACCCGCTCTTC. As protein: CASSLGWDPLF.

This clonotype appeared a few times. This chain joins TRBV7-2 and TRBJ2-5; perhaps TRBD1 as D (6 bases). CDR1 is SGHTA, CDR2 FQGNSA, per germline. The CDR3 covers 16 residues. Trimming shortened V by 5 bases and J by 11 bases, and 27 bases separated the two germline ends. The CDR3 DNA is TGTGCCAGCAGCCCTACCGGGACAAGGCTGGGGAATGAGCAGTACTTC. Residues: CASSPTGTRLGNEQYF.

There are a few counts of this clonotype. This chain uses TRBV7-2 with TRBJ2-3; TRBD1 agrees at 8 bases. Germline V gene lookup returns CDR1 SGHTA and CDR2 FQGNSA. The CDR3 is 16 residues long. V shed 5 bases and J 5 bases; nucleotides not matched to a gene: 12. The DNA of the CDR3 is TGTGCCAGCAGCCCCCAGGGGGCAGGGGCCGAAGATACGCAGTATTTT. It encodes CASSPQGAGAEDTQYF.

In nucleotides, the CDR3 is TGTGCCACCAATCAGGATGGTAATTCACCCCTCCACTTT. It codes for CATNQDGNSPLHF. The chain carries TRBV24-1 and TRBJ1-6; no clear D. The CDR3 totals 13 residues. The germline V gene has CDR1 KGHDR and CDR2 SFDVKD. Between the trimmed V and J ends, which lost 8 bases and 6 bases, there was a span of 10 bases.

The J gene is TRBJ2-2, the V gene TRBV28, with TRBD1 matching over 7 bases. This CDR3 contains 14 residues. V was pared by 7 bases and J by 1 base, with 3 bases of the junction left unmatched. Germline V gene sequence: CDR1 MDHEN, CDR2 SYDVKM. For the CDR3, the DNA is TGTGCCAGCAAGTGGACAGGGAACACCGGGGAGCTGTTTTTT. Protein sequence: CASKWTGNTGELFF.

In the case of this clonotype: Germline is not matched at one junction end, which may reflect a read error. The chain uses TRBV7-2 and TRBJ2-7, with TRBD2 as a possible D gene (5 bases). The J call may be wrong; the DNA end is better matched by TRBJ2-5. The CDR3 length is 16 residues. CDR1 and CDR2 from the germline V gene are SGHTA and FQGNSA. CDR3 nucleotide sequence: TGTGCCAGCAGCCTAGCCGGGATGGGTTTTGGAGGGACCCAGTACTTC. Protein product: CASSLAGMGFGGTQYF.

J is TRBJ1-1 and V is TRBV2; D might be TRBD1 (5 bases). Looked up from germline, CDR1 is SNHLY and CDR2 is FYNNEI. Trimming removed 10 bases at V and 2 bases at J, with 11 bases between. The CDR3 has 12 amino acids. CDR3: CATGEVNTEAFF. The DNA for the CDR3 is TGTGCCACGGGGGAAGTCAACACTGAAGCTTTCTTT. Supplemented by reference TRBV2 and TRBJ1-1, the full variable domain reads EPEVTQTPSHQVTQMGQEVILRCVPISNHLYFYWYRQILGQKVEFLVSFYNNEISEKSEIFDDQFSVERPDGSNFTLKIRSTKLEDSAMYFCATGEVNTEAFFGQGTRLTVV.

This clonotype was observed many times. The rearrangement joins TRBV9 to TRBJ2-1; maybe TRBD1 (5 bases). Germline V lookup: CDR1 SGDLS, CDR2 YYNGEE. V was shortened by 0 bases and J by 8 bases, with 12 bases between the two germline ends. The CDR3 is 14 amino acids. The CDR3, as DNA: TGTGCCAGCAGCGTAGTAGGGGTTGGCGATGAGCAGTTCTTC. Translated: CASSVVGVGDEQFF.

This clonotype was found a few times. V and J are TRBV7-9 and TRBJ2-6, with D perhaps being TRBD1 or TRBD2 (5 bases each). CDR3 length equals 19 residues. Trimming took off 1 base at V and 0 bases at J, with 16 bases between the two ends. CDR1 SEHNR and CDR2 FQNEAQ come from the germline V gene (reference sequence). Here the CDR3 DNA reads TGTGCCAGCAGCTTAGGGGACCCGGTTGCTCCCTCTGGGGCCAACGTCCTGACTTTC. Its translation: CASSLGDPVAPSGANVLTF.

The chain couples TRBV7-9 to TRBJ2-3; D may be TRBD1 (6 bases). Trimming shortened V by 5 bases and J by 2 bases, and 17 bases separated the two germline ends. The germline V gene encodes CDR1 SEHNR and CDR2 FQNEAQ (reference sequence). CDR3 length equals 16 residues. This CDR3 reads CASSPLIGTSTDTQYF. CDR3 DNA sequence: TGTGCCAGCAGCCCCCTAATTGGGACATCCACAGATACGCAGTATTTT. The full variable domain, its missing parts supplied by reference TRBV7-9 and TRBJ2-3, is DTGVSQNPRHKITKRGQNVTFRCDPISEHNRLYWYRQTLGQGPEFLTYFQNEAQLEKSRLLSDRFSAERPKGSFSTLEIQRTEQGDSAMYLCASSPLIGTSTDTQYFGPGTRLTVL.

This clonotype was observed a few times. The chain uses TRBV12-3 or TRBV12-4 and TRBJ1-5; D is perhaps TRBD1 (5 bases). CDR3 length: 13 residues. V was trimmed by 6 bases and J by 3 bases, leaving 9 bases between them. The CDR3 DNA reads TGTGCCAGCAGGGGGACGAACAATCAGCCCCAGCATTTT. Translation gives CASRGTNNQPQHF.

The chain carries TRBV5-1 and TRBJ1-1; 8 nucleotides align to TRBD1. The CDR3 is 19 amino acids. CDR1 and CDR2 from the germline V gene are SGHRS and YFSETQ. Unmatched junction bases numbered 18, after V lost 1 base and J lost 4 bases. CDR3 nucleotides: TGCGCCAGCAGCTTGCGGGTGAGCTCGGACAGGGTCTCGGGCACTGAAGCTTTCTTT. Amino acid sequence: CASSLRVSSDRVSGTEAFF.

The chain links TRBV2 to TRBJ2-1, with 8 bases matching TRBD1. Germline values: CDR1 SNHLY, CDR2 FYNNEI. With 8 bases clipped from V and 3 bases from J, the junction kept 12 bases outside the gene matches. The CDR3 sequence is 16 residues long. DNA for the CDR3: TGTGCCAGCCCTCCGACAGGGGATAGGGGCTACAATGAGCAGTTCTTC. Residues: CASPPTGDRGYNEQFF.

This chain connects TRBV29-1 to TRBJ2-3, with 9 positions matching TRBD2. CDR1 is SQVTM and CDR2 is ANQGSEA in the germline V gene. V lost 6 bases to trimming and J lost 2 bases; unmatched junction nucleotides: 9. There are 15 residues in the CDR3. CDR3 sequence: CSVLRREGLTDTQYF. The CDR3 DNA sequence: TGCAGCGTCCTGAGGCGGGAGGGGCTCACAGATACGCAGTATTTT.

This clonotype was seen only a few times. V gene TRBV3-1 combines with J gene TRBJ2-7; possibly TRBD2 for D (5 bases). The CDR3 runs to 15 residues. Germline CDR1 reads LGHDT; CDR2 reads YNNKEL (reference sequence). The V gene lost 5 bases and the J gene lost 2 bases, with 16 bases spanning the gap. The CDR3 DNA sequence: TGTGCCAGCAGCGACGGACTGATCCCTACCTACGAGCAGTACTTC. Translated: CASSDGLIPTYEQYF.

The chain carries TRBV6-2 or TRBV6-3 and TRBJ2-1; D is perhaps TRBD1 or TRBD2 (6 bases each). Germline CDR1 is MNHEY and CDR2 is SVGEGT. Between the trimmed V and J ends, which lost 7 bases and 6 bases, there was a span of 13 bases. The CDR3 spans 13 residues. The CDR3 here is CASTPGARNEQFF. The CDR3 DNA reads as TGTGCCAGCACCCCGGGGGCTCGCAATGAGCAGTTCTTC.

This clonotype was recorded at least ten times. CDR3 sequence (DNA): TGTGCCAGCAGCCAAGTGAGTGGGGACGTTGGCGAGCAGTACTTC. It is translated as CASSQVSGDVGEQYF. The chain employs TRBV3-1 and TRBJ2-7, with D possibly being TRBD1 or TRBD2 (5 bases each). From germline, CDR1 is LGHDT and CDR2 YNNKEL (reference sequence). The CDR3 spans 15 residues. The V and J ends lost 1 base and 6 bases respectively, with 16 bases between them.

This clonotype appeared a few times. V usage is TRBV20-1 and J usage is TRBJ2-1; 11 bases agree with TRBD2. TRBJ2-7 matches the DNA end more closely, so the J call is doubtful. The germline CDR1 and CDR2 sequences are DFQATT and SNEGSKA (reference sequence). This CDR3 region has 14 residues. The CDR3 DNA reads TGCAGTGCTACGACTAGCGGGGATAGGAATGAGCAGTACTTC. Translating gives CSATTSGDRNEQYF.

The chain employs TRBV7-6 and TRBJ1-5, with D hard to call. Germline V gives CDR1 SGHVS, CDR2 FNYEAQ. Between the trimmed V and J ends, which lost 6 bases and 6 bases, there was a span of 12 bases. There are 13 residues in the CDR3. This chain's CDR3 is CASSEGWSQPQHF. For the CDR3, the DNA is TGTGCCAGCAGTGAGGGATGGAGTCAGCCCCAGCATTTT.

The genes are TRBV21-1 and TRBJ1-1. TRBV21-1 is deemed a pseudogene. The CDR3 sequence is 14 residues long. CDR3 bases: TGTGCCAGCAGCAACGTTCCTGGGAGGACTGAAGCTTTCTTT. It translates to CASSNVPGRTEAFF.

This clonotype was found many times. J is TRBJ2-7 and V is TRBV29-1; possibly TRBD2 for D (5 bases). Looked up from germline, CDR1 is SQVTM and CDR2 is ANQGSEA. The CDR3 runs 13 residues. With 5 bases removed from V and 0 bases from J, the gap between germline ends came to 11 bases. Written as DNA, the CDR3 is TGCAGCGTTACTCCGGGGAGCTCCTACGAGCAGTACTTC. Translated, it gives CSVTPGSSYEQYF.